This T cell receptor (beta chain) derives from a study of blood T cell repertoires in COVID-19. Across the whole study: Donors in the United States, Italy and Spain gave samples during acute or convalescent COVID-19. PBMCs, B-cell-depleted T cells, or T cells provided the cDNA or gDNA that made up the material.

The germline gives CDR1 MDHEN, CDR2 SYDVKM. The J segment lost 0 bases and the V segment lost 6 bases, leaving 4 bases of the junction unmatched. The CDR3 covers 14 residues. Original analysis: Estimated nucleated cell counts came from reference gene primer amplification. The data were produced by immunoSEQ multiplex PCR, yet TCRdb's version contains in-frame clones alone and is incomplete. D and trimming come from the DNA, and the V and J calls and clone size come from that table. Among 250,000 or so clones listed, roughly 81% were seen once. This TCR came from a man aged 50-60 years with acute or convalescent COVID-19. The V call is TRBV28, the J call TRBJ2-7, with TRBD1 identical over 8 bases. The source material was peripheral blood. CDR3 loop: CASRGDRHSYEQYF. The CDR3, as DNA: TGTGCCAGCAGAGGGGACAGGCACTCCTACGAGCAGTACTTC.